One and the same sample provided the 21 T cell receptor beta chains below, sequenced in a study of regulatory T cells in long-lasting Graves disease. CDR3-region Arm-PCR and iRepertoire HTBI primers produced the TCR beta libraries. TCRdb re-called the multiplex PCR reads through MiXCR, storing one row per CDR3 protein. The data show 360,000 or so distinct CDR3 sequences, 16% seen once. Time point of the sample: newly diagnosed GD, antithyroid drugs for less than 3 months. Researchers made the TCR library from RNA that was extracted from PBMCs. A further study also used this sample, focusing on T cells in Graves' hyperthyroidism and ophthalmopathy.

The input for sequencing was peripheral blood mononuclear cells (PBMCs), taken at new diagnosis, from a patient treated with antithyroid drugs. These receptors were taken from a man between 35 and 55 years old with Graves disease.

The chain uses TRBV28 and TRBJ1-2, with a possible D match to TRBD1 (5 bases). CDR1 is MDHEN, CDR2 SYDVKM, per germline. Trimming removed 4 bases from V and 7 bases from J, with 19 bases in between. CDR3 length: 15 residues. CDR3 amino acids: CASSSPRDRRRGYTF. DNA of the CDR3: TGTGCCAGCAGTTCACCCCGGGACCGCCGCCGTGGCTACACCTTC.

This clonotype occurred a few times. V gene TRBV10-1 combines with J gene TRBJ2-3; possible D gene TRBD2, 6 bases. Between the trimmed V and J ends, which lost 4 bases and 10 bases, there was a span of 15 bases. CDR3 length: 13 amino acids. Germline V gives CDR1 WNHNN, CDR2 SYGVQD (reference sequence). The CDR3 loop is CASSGQRAGAQYF. In DNA form, the CDR3 reads TGCGCCAGCAGTGGGCAGCGGGCTGGTGCGCAGTATTTT.

This clonotype was recorded many times. The chain uses TRBV5-6 and TRBJ2-3, with a possible D match to TRBD2 (6 bases). In germline, CDR1 is SGHDT, CDR2 YYEEEE. The CDR3 has 13 residues. V dropped 2 bases and J dropped 3 bases, with 7 bases sitting between them. Here the CDR3 reads CASSFLATDTQYF. CDR3 bases: TGTGCCAGCAGCTTCCTAGCGACAGATACGCAGTATTTT.

The chain joins TRBV5-1 to TRBJ2-3; D might be TRBD1 or TRBD2, each matching 6 bases. The CDR3 has 15 residues. The V end lost 0 bases, the J end lost 6 bases, and 14 bases lay between the germline ends. Germline CDR1 and CDR2: SGHRS and YFSETQ. CDR3 region: CASSLASRGADTQYF. The CDR3 nucleotides are TGCGCCAGCAGCTTGGCCTCGAGGGGGGCCGATACGCAGTATTTT.

This clonotype was found many times. The chain couples TRBV6-1 to TRBJ2-3; possible D gene TRBD1, 5 bases. The germline gives CDR1 MNHNS, CDR2 SASEGT. The CDR3 runs to 15 residues. V lost 3 bases, J lost 2 bases, and 12 bases lay in between. The CDR3, as DNA: TGTGCCAGCAGTGAGTCGGACATACCCACAGATACGCAGTATTTT. Protein product: CASSESDIPTDTQYF.

This clonotype was found many times. This chain joins TRBV20-1 and TRBJ2-1; TRBD1 aligns across 8 bases. Trimming removed 3 bases from V and 8 bases from J; junction bases left unmatched: 6. In germline, CDR1 is DFQATT, CDR2 SNEGSKA (reference sequence). The CDR3 loop spans 13 amino acids. CDR3 sequence reads: CSASRTGKDEQFF. CDR3 DNA sequence: TGCAGTGCTAGCCGGACAGGGAAGGATGAGCAGTTCTTC.

The sample holds a few counts of this clonotype. This chain connects TRBV12-3 or TRBV12-4 to TRBJ2-2, with D perhaps matching TRBD2 (5 bases). V lost 2 bases and J 7 bases, leaving 11 bases between the germline ends. CDR3 length equals 14 residues. CDR3 nucleotide sequence: TGTGCCAGCAGTTTATCCGGGGTTATCGGGGAGCTGTTTTTT. This sequence encodes CASSLSGVIGELFF.

A remark on this clonotype: This could be a read error, since a much larger clone is one nucleotide away. The gene calls are TRBV6-1 and TRBJ2-2; perhaps TRBD1 as D (5 bases). CDR3 size: 13 residues. Germline CDR1 and CDR2: MNHNS and SASEGT. Trimming took off 9 bases at V and 2 bases at J, with 10 bases between the two ends. The CDR3: CASGAVNTGELFF. The CDR3 DNA reads as TGTGCCAGTGGGGCGGTCAACACCGGGGAGCTGTTTTTT.

As concerns this clonotype: A much larger clone differs by one base, so this may be a read error. The chain carries TRBV10-2 and TRBJ2-7; no firm D call. Trimming removed 2 bases from V and 1 base from J, with 12 bases in between. The CDR3 spans 15 residues. Germline CDR1 WSHSY, CDR2 SAAADI. The CDR3 sequence is CASSESQDRSYEQYF. Here the CDR3 DNA reads TGCGCCAGCAGTGAGAGCCAGGACCGGTCCTACGAGCAGTACTTC.

This clonotype was recorded at least ten times. V gene TRBV28 combines with J gene TRBJ1-2; D is undetermined. This CDR3 has 12 residues. With 4 bases removed from V and 4 bases from J, the gap between germline ends came to 7 bases. Germline assignment: CDR1 MDHEN and CDR2 SYDVKM. In DNA form, the CDR3 reads TGTGCCAGCAGTTCGGAATTCTATGGCTACACCTTC. Translating gives CASSSEFYGYTF.

This clonotype was seen at least ten times. The chain has TRBV6-2 or TRBV6-3 and TRBJ2-5; D perhaps matches TRBD2 (7 bases). The germline V gene encodes CDR1 MNHEY and CDR2 SVGEGT. The CDR3 loop spans 19 amino acids. With 0 bases removed from V and 7 bases from J, the gap between germline ends came to 27 bases. CDR3 loop: CASSYSKVALRGAIRTQYF. The CDR3 DNA is TGTGCCAGCAGTTACTCGAAGGTAGCTCTTCGGGGGGCCATTAGGACCCAGTACTTC.

In the case of this clonotype: A read error is the likely source, as a far larger clone sits one nucleotide away. J is TRBJ2-7 and V is TRBV12-3 or TRBV12-4, with 7 bases matching TRBD2. This CDR3 region has 13 residues. The V segment lost 1 base and the J segment 7 bases; nucleotides outside the gene matches: 4. The CDR3 loop reads CASSLGTRSEQYF. The CDR3 DNA follows: TGTGCCAGCAGTTTAGGGACTAGAAGTGAGCAGTACTTC.

This clonotype was seen many times. The chain employs TRBV7-2 and TRBJ2-1; TRBD2 matches at 7 bases. Germline assignment: CDR1 SGHTA and CDR2 FQGNSA. There are 14 residues in the CDR3. Germline trimming cut 3 bases from V and 5 bases from J; bases unmatched to any gene: 4. CDR3 sequence (DNA): TGTGCCAGCAGCTTGAAGCGGGAAGACAATGAGCAGTTCTTC. Protein product: CASSLKREDNEQFF.

The J gene is TRBJ2-2, the V gene TRBV5-1, with a weak D call TRBD2 (6 bases). The length of the CDR3 is 15 residues. Germline CDR1 reads SGHRS; CDR2 reads YFSETQ. V was trimmed by 1 base and J by 7 bases, leaving 14 bases between them. The CDR3 loop reads CASSLLASTGGELFF. The CDR3, as DNA: TGCGCCAGCAGCTTGCTAGCGAGTACAGGCGGGGAGCTGTTTTTT. The complete variable domain, with remaining parts taken from reference TRBV5-1 and TRBJ2-2, reads KAGVTQTPRYLIKTRGQQVTLSCSPISGHRSVSWYQQTPGQGLQFLFEYFSETQRNKGNFPGRFSGRQFSNSRSEMNVSTLELGDSALYLCASSLLASTGGELFFGEGSRLTVL.

This clonotype was counted many times. The V gene is TRBV30, the J gene TRBJ1-1; D call uncertain. Deletions cut 0 bases from V and 2 bases from J, with 7 bases between. In germline, CDR1 is GTSNPN, CDR2 SVGIG (reference sequence). This CDR3 is 13 amino acids long. CDR3 sequence: CAWSVLGNTEAFF. DNA for the CDR3: TGTGCCTGGAGTGTGCTCGGAAACACTGAAGCTTTCTTT. Filled out from reference TRBV30 and TRBJ1-1, the complete variable domain reads SQTIHQWPATLVQPVGSPLSLECTVEGTSNPNLYWYRQAAGRGLQLLFYSVGIGQISSEVPQNLSASRPQDRQFILSSKKLLLSDSGFYLCAWSVLGNTEAFFGQGTRLTVV.

This clonotype occurred many times. V usage is TRBV28 and J usage is TRBJ2-5, with a weak D call TRBD1 (6 bases). This CDR3 is built from 13 residues. Trimming removed 3 bases from V and 1 base from J, with 6 bases in between. Germline lookup yields CDR1 MDHEN and CDR2 SYDVKM. The CDR3 nucleotides read TGTGCCAGCAGTTTGGACAGCCAAGAGACCCAGTACTTC. Amino acid sequence: CASSLDSQETQYF.

This clonotype was picked up a small number of times. V is TRBV2 and J is TRBJ2-7; possible D gene TRBD2, 7 bases. Per germline, CDR1 SNHLY and CDR2 FYNNEI. CDR3 size: 12 residues. The V end was cut by 8 bases, the J end by 7 bases, with 15 bases between. CDR3 coding DNA: TGTGCCAGCGCCGAGGGGGGGCGGGAGCAGTACTTC. This translates into CASAEGGREQYF. Together with reference TRBV2 and TRBJ2-7, the CDR3 gives the full variable domain: EPEVTQTPSHQVTQMGQEVILRCVPISNHLYFYWYRQILGQKVEFLVSFYNNEISEKSEIFDDQFSVERPDGSNFTLKIRSTKLEDSAMYFCASAEGGREQYFGPGTRLTVT.

This clonotype was found a few times. The chain is built from TRBV6-1 and TRBJ1-5; 8 nucleotides align to TRBD1. V shed 7 bases and J 7 bases; nucleotides not matched to a gene: 6. The CDR3 sequence is 13 residues long. Germline V gene data show CDR1 as MNHNS and CDR2 as SASEGT. The CDR3 spells CASKGRGHQPQHF. The CDR3 DNA reads TGTGCCAGCAAGGGCAGGGGGCACCAGCCCCAGCATTTT.

In this sample, this clonotype turned up many times. The gene calls are TRBV12-3 or TRBV12-4 and TRBJ2-1, with TRBD2 identical over 8 bases. Trimming cost V 3 bases and J 5 bases; bases outside gene matches: 6. This CDR3 has 15 amino acids. CDR3 residues: CASSFSGGGDNEQFF. DNA of the CDR3: TGTGCCAGCAGTTTTTCCGGGGGGGGGGACAATGAGCAGTTCTTC.

At least ten counts were recorded for this clonotype. The rearrangement uses TRBV11-2 and TRBJ2-7; D unresolved. This CDR3 contains 13 residues. Germline assignment: CDR1 SGHAT and CDR2 FQNNGV. V was pared by 1 base and J by 3 bases, with 7 bases between. CDR3 DNA sequence: TGTGCCAGCAGCTTAGGTCCCATCTACGAGCAGTACTTC. Its protein is CASSLGPIYEQYF.

The chain links TRBV6-5 to TRBJ1-2; D uncertain. CDR1 and CDR2 from the germline V gene are MNHEY and SVGAGI. This CDR3 comprises 15 residues. V gave up 3 bases and J gave up 0 bases, with 11 bases separating them. This chain's CDR3 is CASSYIGVSNYGYTF. The DNA for the CDR3 is TGTGCCAGCAGTTATATCGGCGTGTCTAACTATGGCTACACCTTC.